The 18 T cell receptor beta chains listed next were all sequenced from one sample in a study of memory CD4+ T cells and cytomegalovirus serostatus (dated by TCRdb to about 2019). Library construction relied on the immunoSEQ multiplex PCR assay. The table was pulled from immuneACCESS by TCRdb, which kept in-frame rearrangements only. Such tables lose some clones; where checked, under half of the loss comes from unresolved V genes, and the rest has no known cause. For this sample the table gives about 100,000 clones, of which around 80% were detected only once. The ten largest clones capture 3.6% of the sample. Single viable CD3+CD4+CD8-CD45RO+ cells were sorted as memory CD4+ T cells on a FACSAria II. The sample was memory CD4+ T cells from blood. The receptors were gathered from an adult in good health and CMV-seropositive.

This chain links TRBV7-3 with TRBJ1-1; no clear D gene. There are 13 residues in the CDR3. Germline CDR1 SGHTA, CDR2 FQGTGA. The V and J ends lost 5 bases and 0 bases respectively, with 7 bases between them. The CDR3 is CASSPHMNTEAFF. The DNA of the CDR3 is TGTGCCAGCAGCCCCCATATGAACACTGAAGCTTTCTTT.

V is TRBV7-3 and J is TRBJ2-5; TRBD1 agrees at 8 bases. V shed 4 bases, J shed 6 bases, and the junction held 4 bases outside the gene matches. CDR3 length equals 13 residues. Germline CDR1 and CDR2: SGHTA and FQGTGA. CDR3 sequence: CASSSGQGQTQYF. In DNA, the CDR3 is TGTGCCAGCAGCTCCGGACAGGGCCAGACCCAGTACTTC.

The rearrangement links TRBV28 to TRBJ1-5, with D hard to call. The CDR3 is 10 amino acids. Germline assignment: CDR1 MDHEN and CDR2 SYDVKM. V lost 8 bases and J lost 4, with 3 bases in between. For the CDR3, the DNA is TGTGCCAGCGGAAATCAGCCCCAGCATTTT. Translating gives CASGNQPQHF.

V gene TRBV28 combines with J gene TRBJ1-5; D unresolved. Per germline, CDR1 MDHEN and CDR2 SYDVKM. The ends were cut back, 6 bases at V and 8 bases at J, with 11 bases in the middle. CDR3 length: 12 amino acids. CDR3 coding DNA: TGTGCCAGCAGAGCGGAGGGAAAGCCCCAGCATTTT. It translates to CASRAEGKPQHF.

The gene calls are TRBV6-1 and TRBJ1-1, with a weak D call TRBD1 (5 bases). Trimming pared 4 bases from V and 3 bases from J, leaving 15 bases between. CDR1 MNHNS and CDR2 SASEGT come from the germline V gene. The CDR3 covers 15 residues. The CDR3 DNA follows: TGTGCCAGCAGTGCCCTTACCGGACATTACACTGAAGCTTTCTTT. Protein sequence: CASSALTGHYTEAFF.

CDR3 nucleotide sequence: TGTGCCAGTAGTACCGGACAGGGGATGAACGAGCAGTACTTC. Translating it yields CASSTGQGMNEQYF. The chain combines TRBV19 with TRBJ2-7; 9 bases match TRBD1. The CDR3 extends over 14 amino acids. The V gene's germline CDR1 is LNHDA and CDR2 SQIVND (reference sequence). V shed 4 bases and J 5 bases; nucleotides not matched to a gene: 6.

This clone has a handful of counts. For the CDR3, the DNA is TGTGCCAGCTCACCCAAGGGGAGTACCTACAATGAGCAGTTCTTC. Its translation is CASSPKGSTYNEQFF. The chain employs TRBV18 and TRBJ2-1; D may match TRBD1 or TRBD2 (5 bases each). Germline-derived CDR1 and CDR2 are KGHSH and LQKENI. The ends were cut back, 3 bases at V and 2 bases at J, with 11 bases in the middle. The CDR3 totals 15 residues.

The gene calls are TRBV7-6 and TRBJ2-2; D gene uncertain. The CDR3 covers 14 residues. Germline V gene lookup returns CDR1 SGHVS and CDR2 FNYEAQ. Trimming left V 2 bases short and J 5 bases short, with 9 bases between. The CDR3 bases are TGTGCCAGCAGCTTAACAGTAACAACCGGGGAGCTGTTTTTT. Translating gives CASSLTVTTGELFF.

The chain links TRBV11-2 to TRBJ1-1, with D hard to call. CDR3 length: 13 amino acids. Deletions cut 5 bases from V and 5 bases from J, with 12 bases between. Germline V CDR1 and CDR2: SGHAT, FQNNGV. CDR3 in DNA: TGTGCCAGCAGCACTGGGAAGGGTACTGAAGCTTTCTTT. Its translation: CASSTGKGTEAFF. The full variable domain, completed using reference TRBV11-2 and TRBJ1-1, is EAGVAQSPRYKIIEKRQSVAFWCNPISGHATLYWYQQILGQGPKLLIQFQNNGVVDDSQLPKDRFSAERLKGVDSTLKIQPAKLEDSAVYLCASSTGKGTEAFFGQGTRLTVV.

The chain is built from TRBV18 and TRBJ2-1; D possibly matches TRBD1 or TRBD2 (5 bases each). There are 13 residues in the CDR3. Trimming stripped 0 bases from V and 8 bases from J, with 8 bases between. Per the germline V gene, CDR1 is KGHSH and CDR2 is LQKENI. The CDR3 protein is CASSPPGRDEQFF. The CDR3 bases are TGTGCCAGCTCACCACCGGGGCGGGATGAGCAGTTCTTC. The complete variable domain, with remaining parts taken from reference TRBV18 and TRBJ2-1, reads NAGVMQNPRHLVRRRGQEARLRCSPMKGHSHVYWYRQLPEEGLKFMVYLQKENIIDESGMPKERFSAEFPKEGPSILRIQQVVRGDSAAYFCASSPPGRDEQFFGPGTRLTVL.

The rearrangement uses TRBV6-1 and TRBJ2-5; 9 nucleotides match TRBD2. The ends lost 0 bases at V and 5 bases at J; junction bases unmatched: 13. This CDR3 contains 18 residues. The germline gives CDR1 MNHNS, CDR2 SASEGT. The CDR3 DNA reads TGTGCCAGCAGTGAAGCGCTAATTGCGGGAGGGAGAAGGGAGACCCAGTACTTC. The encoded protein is CASSEALIAGGRRETQYF.

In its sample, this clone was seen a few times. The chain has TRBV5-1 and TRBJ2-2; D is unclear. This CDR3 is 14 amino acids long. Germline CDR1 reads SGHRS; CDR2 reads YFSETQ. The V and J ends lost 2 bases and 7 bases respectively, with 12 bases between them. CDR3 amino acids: CASSFRADRGELFF. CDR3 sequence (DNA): TGCGCCAGCAGCTTTCGCGCCGATCGCGGGGAGCTGTTTTTT.

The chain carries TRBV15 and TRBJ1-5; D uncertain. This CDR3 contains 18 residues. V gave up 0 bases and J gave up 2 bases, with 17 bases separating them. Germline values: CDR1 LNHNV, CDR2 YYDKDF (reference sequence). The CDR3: CATSRDRLVGRGNQPQHF. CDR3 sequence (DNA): TGTGCCACCAGCAGAGACCGCCTGGTGGGCCGAGGCAATCAGCCCCAGCATTTT.

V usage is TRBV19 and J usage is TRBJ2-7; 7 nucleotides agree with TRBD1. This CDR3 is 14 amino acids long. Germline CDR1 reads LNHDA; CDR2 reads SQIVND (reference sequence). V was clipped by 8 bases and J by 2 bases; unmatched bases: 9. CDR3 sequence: CASGGQPNTYEQYF. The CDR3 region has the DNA TGTGCCAGTGGGGGACAGCCGAACACCTACGAGCAGTACTTC. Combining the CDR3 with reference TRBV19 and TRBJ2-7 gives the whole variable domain DGGITQSPKYLFRKEGQNVTLSCEQNLNHDAMYWYRQDPGQGLRLIYYSQIVNDFQKGDIAEGYSVSREKKESFPLTVTSAQKNPTAFYLCASGGQPNTYEQYFGPGTRLTVT.

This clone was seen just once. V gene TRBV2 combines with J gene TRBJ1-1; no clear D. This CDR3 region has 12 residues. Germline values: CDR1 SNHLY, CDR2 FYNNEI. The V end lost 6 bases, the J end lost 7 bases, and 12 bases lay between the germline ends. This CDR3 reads CASSALGFEAFF. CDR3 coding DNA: TGTGCCAGCAGCGCTCTCGGGTTTGAAGCTTTCTTT.

CDR3 coding DNA: TGTGCCAGCTCACCACGGGGCGGAAGCCTAGGGGAGCTGTTTTTT. Translating it yields CASSPRGGSLGELFF. The chain couples TRBV18 to TRBJ2-2, with D perhaps matching TRBD1 (5 bases). The CDR3 is made up of 15 amino acids. Germline values: CDR1 KGHSH, CDR2 LQKENI. V was shortened by 1 base and J by 8 bases, with 14 bases between the two germline ends.

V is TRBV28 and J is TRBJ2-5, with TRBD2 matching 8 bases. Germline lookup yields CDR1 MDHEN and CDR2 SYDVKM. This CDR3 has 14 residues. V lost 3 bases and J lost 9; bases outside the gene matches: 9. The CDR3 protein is CASSLGGLGGPQYF. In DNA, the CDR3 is TGTGCCAGCAGTTTGGGGGGACTAGGTGGGCCCCAGTACTTC.

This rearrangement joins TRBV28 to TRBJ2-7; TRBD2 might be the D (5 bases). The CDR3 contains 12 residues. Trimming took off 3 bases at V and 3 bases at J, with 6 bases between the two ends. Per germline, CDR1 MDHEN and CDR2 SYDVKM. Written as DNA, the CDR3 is TGTGCCAGCAGTTTGGAGGACTACGAGCAGTACTTC. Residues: CASSLEDYEQYF.